This T cell receptor (beta chain) was recovered during a study of T cell responses to AZD1222 COVID-19 vaccine. The method was immunoSEQ multiplex PCR; TCRdb's version includes in-frame clones alone and lacks a portion of them. The sample includes 46,000 or so clones, 65% to 80% of them seen just once. This clone was seen a few times. As yet, its antigen is unknown. Trimming left V 7 bases short and J 6 bases short, with 18 bases between. Per the germline V gene, CDR1 is MDHEN and CDR2 is SYDVKM. This CDR3 is built from 14 residues. Whole-study results and caveats: The donors showed a predominance of white British ancestry and of females, with possible underestimation of clonal diversity. Nearly half of spike-specific TCRs reportedly target variant regions that are unmutated in the B.1.351 and B.1.1.7 variants.

The sequenced sample was peripheral blood, obtained on day 0 of AZD1222 vaccination. This receptor was taken from an adult in good health. V gene TRBV28 combines with J gene TRBJ1-1; the D is unclear. For the CDR3, the DNA is TGTGCCAGCACCCCGCGGGAGATGCTCGCTGAAGCTTTCTTT. This gives the protein CASTPREMLAEAFF. The complete variable domain, with remaining parts taken from reference TRBV28 and TRBJ1-1, reads DVKVTQSSRYLVKRTGEKVFLECVQDMDHENMFWYRQDPGLGLRLIYFSYDVKMKEKGDIPEGYSVSREKKERFSLILESASTNQTSMYLCASTPREMLAEAFFGQGTRLTVV.